Listed below are T cell receptor beta chains from one sample, sequenced in a study of CD8 T cells in Susac syndrome. A single record per CDR3 protein comes from TCRdb applying MiXCR to the immunoSEQ multiplex PCR reads. This table holds approximately 300,000 distinct CDR3 sequences, approximately 90% found once. Sequencing was done on a sample of CD8+ T cells from PBMCs. These receptors all stem from a human donor with multiple sclerosis. Both conserved end residues are part of each CDR3. Fields, in order: J gene, D gene, V gene, clone size, CDR3 protein, CDR3 DNA. The D gene is left open where the match is weak. Only part of the rows carry a size: once, few, many, or a class if the clone is expanded.

TRBJ1-5,NA,TRBV7-8,NA,CASSLEFPDTYQPQHF,TGTGCCAGCAGCTTAGAGTTTCCGGACACCTATCAGCCCCAGCATTTT
TRBJ1-1,NA,TRBV6-1,NA,CASAENTEAFF,TGTGCCAGCGCCGAAAACACTGAAGCTTTCTTT
TRBJ2-3,NA,TRBV25-1,NA,CASSMSADTQYF,TGTGCCAGCAGCATGAGTGCAGATACGCAGTATTTT
TRBJ2-7,TRBD2,TRBV7-2,NA,CASSFSTGTRSLEQYF,TGTGCCAGCAGCTTTAGTACCGGGACTAGATCCCTCGAGCAGTACTTC
TRBJ2-7,NA,TRBV5-4,NA,CASSVDTAFEQYF,TGTGCCAGCAGCGTGGACACGGCCTTCGAGCAGTACTTC
TRBJ2-6,NA,TRBV6-1,NA,CAAERLSGANVLTF,TGTGCCGCGGAGCGGCTCTCTGGGGCCAACGTCCTGACTTTC
TRBJ2-4,TRBD2,TRBV30,NA,CAWSSQGLAGSDIQYF,TGTGCCTGGAGCTCCCAGGGACTAGCGGGGTCGGACATTCAGTACTTC
TRBJ2-7,TRBD1,TRBV2,NA,CASSEWQGAYEQYF,TGTGCCAGCAGTGAATGGCAGGGGGCCTACGAGCAGTACTTC
TRBJ2-1,NA,TRBV5-6,NA,CASSEKREYNEQFF,TGTGCCAGCAGCGAAAAACGGGAATACAATGAGCAGTTCTTC
TRBJ2-7,NA,TRBV6-2/TRBV6-3,NA,CASSHGPSGAGYYYEQYF,TGTGCCAGCAGCCACGGGCCCTCCGGGGCAGGGTATTACTACGAGCAGTACTTC
TRBJ2-7,TRBD2,TRBV20-1,NA,CSAKSRESGSTYEQYF,TGCAGTGCTAAAAGCAGGGAAAGCGGGAGTACCTACGAGCAGTACTTC
TRBJ1-4,TRBD1,TRBV20-1,NA,CSALGQDSYEKLFF,TGCAGTGCCCTAGGACAGGACAGTTATGAAAAACTGTTTTTT
TRBJ2-2,NA,TRBV2,NA,CASSDQNTGELFF,TGTGCCAGCAGTGATCAGAACACCGGGGAGCTGTTTTTT
TRBJ2-1,TRBD2,TRBV4-2,NA,CASSQDGKAGAQIEQFF,TGTGCCAGCAGCCAAGATGGAAAAGCGGGAGCGCAGATTGAGCAGTTCTTC
TRBJ1-3,TRBD1,TRBV19,NA,CASSIQGGPGNTIYF,TGTGCCAGTAGTATCCAGGGGGGACCTGGAAACACCATATATTTT
TRBJ1-5,NA,TRBV2,NA,CASRPLGSSNQPQHF,TGTGCCAGCAGGCCCTTAGGCAGCAGCAATCAGCCCCAGCATTTT
TRBJ2-5,NA,TRBV14,NA,CASSQDGEGLQETQYF,TGTGCCAGCAGCCAAGACGGGGAAGGGCTACAAGAGACCCAGTACTTC
TRBJ1-4,TRBD1,TRBV7-9,NA,CASSLVQGAVEKLFF,TGTGCCAGCAGCTTAGTGCAGGGGGCCGTTGAAAAACTGTTTTTT
TRBJ1-6,NA,TRBV4-3,NA,CASSQGPKAYNSPLHF,TGCGCCAGCAGCCAAGGGCCAAAGGCATATAATTCACCCCTCCACTTT
TRBJ1-6,NA,TRBV6-1,NA,CASSEARRSPLHF,TGTGCCAGCAGTGAAGCACGCCGGTCACCCCTCCACTTT
TRBJ1-2,NA,TRBV13,once,CASSLALQGHYGYTF,TGTGCCAGCAGCTTAGCGTTGCAGGGCCACTATGGCTACACCTTC
TRBJ2-2,NA,TRBV7-7,NA,CASSPTPRATNTGELFF,TGTGCTAGCAGCCCTACCCCGAGGGCTACGAACACCGGGGAGCTGTTTTTT
TRBJ2-7,NA,TRBV20-1,NA,CSARGSPRNWTVPYYEQYF,TGCAGTGCTAGAGGGAGCCCGCGGAACTGGACAGTCCCCTACTACGAGCAGTACTTC
TRBJ2-3,NA,TRBV7-9,NA,CASSGPLTKRPTDTQYF,TGTGCCAGCAGCGGGCCCCTGACAAAACGTCCCACAGATACGCAGTATTTT
TRBJ2-5,TRBD1,TRBV28,NA,CASNLTPGQGGETQYF,TGTGCCAGCAATTTAACACCGGGACAGGGGGGGGAGACCCAGTACTTC
TRBJ2-3,NA,TRBV9,NA,CASSPGGGAFTDTQYF,TGTGCCAGCAGCCCAGGGGGGGGAGCCTTCACAGATACGCAGTATTTT
TRBJ2-7,NA,TRBV27,NA,CASNEVGLSYEQYF,TGTGCCAGCAATGAGGTCGGATTATCCTACGAGCAGTACTTC
TRBJ2-5,TRBD1,TRBV20-1,NA,CSARGDRGGEQETQYF,TGCAGTGCTAGAGGGGACAGGGGCGGGGAACAAGAGACCCAGTACTTC
TRBJ2-2,NA,TRBV6-2/TRBV6-3,NA,CASSRQSGRAGELFF,TGTGCCAGCAGTCGACAGTCGGGGCGCGCCGGGGAGCTGTTTTTT
TRBJ1-1,NA,TRBV6-1,NA,CASSKLRENTEAFF,TGTGCCAGCAGTAAACTCCGGGAGAACACTGAAGCTTTCTTT
TRBJ2-3,NA,TRBV12-3/TRBV12-4,NA,CASRRSSGTDTQYF,TGTGCCAGCAGAAGGTCCAGCGGCACAGATACGCAGTATTTT